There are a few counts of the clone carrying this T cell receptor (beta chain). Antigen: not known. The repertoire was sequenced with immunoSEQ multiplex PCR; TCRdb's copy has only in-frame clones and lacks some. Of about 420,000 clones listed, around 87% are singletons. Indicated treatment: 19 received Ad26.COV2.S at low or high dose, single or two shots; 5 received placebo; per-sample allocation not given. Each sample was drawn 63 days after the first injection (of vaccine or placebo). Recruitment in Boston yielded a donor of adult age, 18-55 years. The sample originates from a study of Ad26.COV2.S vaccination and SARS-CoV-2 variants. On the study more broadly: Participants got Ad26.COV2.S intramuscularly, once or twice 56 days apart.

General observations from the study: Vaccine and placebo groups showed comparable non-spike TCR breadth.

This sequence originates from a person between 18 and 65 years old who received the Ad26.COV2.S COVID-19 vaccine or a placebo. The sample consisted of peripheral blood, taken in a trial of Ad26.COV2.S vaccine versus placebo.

CDR3 in DNA: TGTGCCAGCATGAGGGGGGCCCAGTTCTTC. Translation gives CASMRGAQFF. This chain connects TRBV28 to TRBJ2-1, with D perhaps being TRBD1 or TRBD2 (6 bases each). Trimming removed 7 bases from V and 13 bases from J, with 11 bases in between. Germline V CDR1 and CDR2: MDHEN, SYDVKM. This CDR3 contains 10 residues. Full variable domain (rest looked up from reference TRBV28 and TRBJ2-1): DVKVTQSSRYLVKRTGEKVFLECVQDMDHENMFWYRQDPGLGLRLIYFSYDVKMKEKGDIPEGYSVSREKKERFSLILESASTNQTSMYLCASMRGAQFFGPGTRLTVL.